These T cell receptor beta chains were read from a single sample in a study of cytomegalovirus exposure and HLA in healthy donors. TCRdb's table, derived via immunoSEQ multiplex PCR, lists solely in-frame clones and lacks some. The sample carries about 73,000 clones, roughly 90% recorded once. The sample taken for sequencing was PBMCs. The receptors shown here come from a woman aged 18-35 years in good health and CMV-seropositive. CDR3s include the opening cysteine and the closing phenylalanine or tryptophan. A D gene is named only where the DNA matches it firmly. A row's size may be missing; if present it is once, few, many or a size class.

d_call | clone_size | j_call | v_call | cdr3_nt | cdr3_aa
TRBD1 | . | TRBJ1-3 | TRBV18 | TGTGCCAGCTCACCACAGATCAGACAGGGCCCGCGCTCTGGAAACACCATATATTTT | CASSPQIRQGPRSGNTIYF
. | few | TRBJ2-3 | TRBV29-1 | TGCAGAGGCGGCCTTCTTTTAAACACAGATACGCAGTATTTT | CRGGLLLNTDTQYF
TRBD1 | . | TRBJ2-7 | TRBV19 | TGTGCCAGTAGTATTTCAGGGGGCAAAATTTACGAGCAGTACTTC | CASSISGGKIYEQYF
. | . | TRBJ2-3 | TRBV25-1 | TGTGCCAGCAGTGAGGGGGCGCTCACAGATACGCAGTATTTT | CASSEGALTDTQYF
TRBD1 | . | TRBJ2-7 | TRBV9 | TGTGCCAGCAGCGTTCGTCCCGGGACAGGTCGATACGAGCAGTACTTC | CASSVRPGTGRYEQYF
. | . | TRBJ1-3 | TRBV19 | TGTGCCAGTAGGAAAATAGGAACAGACTCTGGAAACACCATATATTTT | CASRKIGTDSGNTIYF
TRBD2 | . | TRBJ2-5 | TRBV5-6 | TGTGCCAGCAGCTTGGCTTCGGTAGAGCGGGGGGGCAAGGAGACCCAGTACTTC | CASSLASVERGGKETQYF
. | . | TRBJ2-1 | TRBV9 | TGTGCCAGCAGCGTTGGGGGCAGTAAATACAATGAGCAGTTCTTC | CASSVGGSKYNEQFF
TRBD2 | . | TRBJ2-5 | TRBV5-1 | TGCGCCAGCAGCTGGCGGGGGGGCCAAGAGACCCAGTACTTC | CASSWRGGQETQYF
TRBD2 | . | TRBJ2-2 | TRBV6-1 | TGTGCCAGCAGTGAGGGACTAGCGGGAGGCGGGGAGCTGTTTTTT | CASSEGLAGGGELFF
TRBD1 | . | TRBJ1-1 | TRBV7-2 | TGTGCCAGCAGCGCTCACCAGGGGGCGAACACTGAAGCTTTCTTT | CASSAHQGANTEAFF
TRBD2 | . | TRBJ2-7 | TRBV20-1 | TGCAGTGCACGTAGCGGGAGGGAGCAGTACTTC | CSARSGREQYF
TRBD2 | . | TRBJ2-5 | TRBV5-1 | TGCGCCACCCGTGGCGGGGGGGAAGAGACCCAGTACTTC | CATRGGGEETQYF
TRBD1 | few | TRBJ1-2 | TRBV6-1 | TGTGCCAGCAGTGAGACGGCAGGGGGCGCGTCTTATGGCTACACCTTC | CASSETAGGASYGYTF
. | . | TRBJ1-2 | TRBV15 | TGTGCCACCAGCAACCAGGTAGATGGCTACACCTTC | CATSNQVDGYTF
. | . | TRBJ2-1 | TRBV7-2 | TGTGCCAGCAGCTTATGGGCGGGTCCCTACAATGAGCAGTTCTTC | CASSLWAGPYNEQFF